The 26 T cell receptor beta chains below all came from one sample that was sequenced in a study of T cell responses to AZD1222 COVID-19 vaccine. Method: immunoSEQ multiplex PCR; TCRdb's copy keeps in-frame clones and lacks some. This sample has 85,000 to 110,000 clones; approximately 88% occur once, and the top ten carry roughly 22%. This specimen was peripheral blood, taken on day 0 of AZD1222 vaccination. The receptors shown here come from an adult in good health.

The V call is TRBV5-4, the J call TRBJ2-2; no reliable D call. Trimming removed 4 bases at V and 7 bases at J, with 17 bases between. Germline V gene sequence: CDR1 SGHNT, CDR2 YYREEE (reference sequence). The CDR3 has 15 residues. CDR3 residues: CASSPEGRLGGELFF. The CDR3 region has the DNA TGTGCCAGCAGCCCGGAAGGCCGTTTGGGCGGGGAGCTGTTTTTT.

The genes are TRBV3-1 (or the pseudogene TRBV3-2) and TRBJ2-3; 10 positions match TRBD2. The germline V gene has CDR1 LGHDT and CDR2 YNNKEL (reference sequence). CDR3 size: 14 residues. The ends lost 1 base at V and 8 bases at J; junction bases unmatched: 3. The CDR3 bases are TGTGCCAGCAGCCAAGTGCAGCGGGAGGGTACGCAGTATTTT. This encodes CASSQVQREGTQYF.

The V and J genes are TRBV30 and TRBJ2-7; D not resolved. Trimming stripped 2 bases from V and 6 bases from J, with 8 bases between. CDR1 is GTSNPN and CDR2 is SVGIG in the germline V gene (reference sequence). There are 11 residues in the CDR3. The CDR3 region is CAWSPQGEQYF. The CDR3 DNA reads TGTGCCTGGAGTCCTCAAGGCGAGCAGTACTTC.

The chain carries TRBV19 and TRBJ1-2, with unresolved D. V was cut by 7 bases and J by 4 bases, with 13 bases left in between. This CDR3 is 13 amino acids long. Germline CDR1 reads LNHDA; CDR2 reads SQIVND (reference sequence). The CDR3 is CASTPGVLYGYTF. For the CDR3, the DNA is TGTGCCAGTACTCCCGGAGTGCTCTATGGCTACACCTTC.

The chain recombines TRBV29-1 with TRBJ2-5; either TRBD1 or TRBD2 may fit D (5 bases each). The CDR3 has 13 amino acids. Germline loops: CDR1 SQVTM, CDR2 ANQGSEA. Trimming took off 7 bases at V and 2 bases at J, with 14 bases between the two ends. The CDR3 nucleotides read TGCAGCGCCCGACCTGGGGGTCAAGAGACCCAGTACTTC. Translating gives CSARPGGQETQYF.

The chain links TRBV30 to TRBJ1-5; D is ambiguous. The V gene's germline CDR1 is GTSNPN and CDR2 SVGIG (reference sequence). Trimming removed 2 bases from V and 6 bases from J, with 11 bases in between. CDR3 length equals 13 residues. The chain's CDR3 is CAWSTRDAQPQHF. CDR3 nucleotide sequence: TGTGCCTGGAGTACTCGGGATGCTCAGCCCCAGCATTTT.

The rearrangement joins TRBV19 to TRBJ1-2; 9 bases agree with TRBD1. Trimming took 6 bases from V and 13 from J; bases not matched to a gene: 15. The CDR3 sequence is 14 residues long. Germline assignment: CDR1 LNHDA and CDR2 SQIVND (reference sequence). CDR3 in amino acids: CASRPGQGYEGGTF. The CDR3 bases are TGTGCCAGTAGGCCGGGACAGGGTTATGAAGGGGGCACCTTC.

The gene calls are TRBV13 and TRBJ1-3; TRBD1 matches at 7 bases. Germline V gene sequence: CDR1 PRHDT, CDR2 FYEKMQ (reference sequence). The V and J ends lost 1 base and 6 bases, in that order; junction bases with no gene match: 3. The CDR3 totals 14 residues. CDR3 coding DNA: TGTGCCAGCAGCTTAGTAGGGGGCCTAAACACCATATATTTT. This codes for CASSLVGGLNTIYF. Full variable domain (outside the CDR3, taken from reference TRBV13 and TRBJ1-3): AAGVIQSPRHLIKEKRETATLKCYPIPRHDTVYWYQQGPGQDPQFLISFYEKMQSDKGSIPDRFSAQQFSDYHSELNMSSLELGDSALYFCASSLVGGLNTIYFGEGSWLTVV.

The chain links TRBV4-3 to TRBJ2-1, with 11 bases fitting TRBD2. J gave up 6 bases and V 1 base, and 5 bases lay outside the gene matches. Germline V lookup: CDR1 LGHNA, CDR2 YSLEER. CDR3 length: 16 amino acids. Here the CDR3 reads CASSQALAGGLNEQFF. The CDR3 bases are TGCGCCAGCAGCCAAGCCCTAGCGGGAGGTCTCAATGAGCAGTTCTTC.

This sequence joins TRBV18 and TRBJ2-1, with D possibly being TRBD1 (6 bases). Between the trimmed V and J ends, which lost 4 bases and 8 bases, there was a span of 18 bases. CDR1 KGHSH and CDR2 LQKENI come from the germline V gene. This CDR3 has 15 residues. The CDR3 bases are TGTGCCAGCTCACAGGGACAAATATTAACCGATGAGCAGTTCTTC. Translating gives CASSQGQILTDEQFF.

This clone was counted once. The gene calls are TRBV18 and TRBJ2-3, with TRBD1 as a possible D gene (6 bases). Germline V CDR1 and CDR2: KGHSH, LQKENI. Trimming cost V 3 bases and J 6 bases, with 28 bases left between them. The CDR3 has 19 residues. CDR3 region: CASSPLQGQQPAAQDTQYF. The CDR3 DNA reads as TGTGCCAGCTCACCTCTACAGGGCCAACAACCCGCTGCACAGGATACGCAGTATTTT.

The rearrangement uses TRBV29-1 and TRBJ1-1; 9 bases are a match to TRBD1. Losses at the gene ends were 6 bases for V and 5 bases for J; bases not matched to a gene: 7. CDR3 length: 13 residues. Germline V gives CDR1 SQVTM, CDR2 ANQGSEA. The DNA of the CDR3 is TGCAGCGTAGGCACACAGGGGGCGACTGAAGCTTTCTTT. Translated: CSVGTQGATEAFF. Combining the CDR3 with reference TRBV29-1 and TRBJ1-1 gives the whole variable domain SAVISQKPSRDICQRGTSLTIQCQVDSQVTMMFWYRQQPGQSLTLIATANQGSEATYESGFVIDKFPISRPNLTFSTLTVSNMSPEDSSIYLCSVGTQGATEAFFGQGTRLTVV.

The chain is built from TRBV5-1 and TRBJ1-2; D uncertain. The CDR3 has 15 residues. V was pared by 3 bases and J by 3 bases, with 15 bases between. The germline gives CDR1 SGHRS, CDR2 YFSETQ. Here the CDR3 reads CASSSGSGSDYGYTF. The CDR3 bases are TGCGCCAGCAGCTCGGGGTCGGGGTCCGACTATGGCTACACCTTC.

The chain has TRBV7-8 and TRBJ1-5; maybe TRBD1 (5 bases). Germline-derived CDR1 and CDR2 are SGHVS and FQNEAQ. This CDR3 has 18 amino acids. V was shortened by 1 base and J by 0 bases, with 16 bases between the two germline ends. This CDR3 reads CASSLGGEQPYSNQPQHF. CDR3 nucleotide sequence: TGTGCCAGCAGCTTAGGGGGGGAACAGCCCTATAGCAATCAGCCCCAGCATTTT.

This chain links TRBV5-6 with TRBJ2-7; 7 positions match TRBD1. Germline V CDR1 and CDR2: SGHDT, YYEEEE. Trimming cost V 5 bases and J 3 bases; bases outside gene matches: 5. The CDR3 covers 13 residues. The DNA for the CDR3 is TGTGCCAGCAGGCTGGGACAGCACTACGAGCAGTACTTC. It specifies CASRLGQHYEQYF.

V and J are TRBV19 and TRBJ1-4; TRBD1 matches 9 bases. With 9 bases clipped from V and 1 base from J, the junction kept 3 bases outside the gene matches. Germline loops: CDR1 LNHDA, CDR2 SQIVND (reference sequence). This CDR3 has 14 residues. CDR3 DNA sequence: TGTGCCAGCACAGGGGGCCAAACTAATGAAAAACTGTTTTTT. The encoded protein is CASTGGQTNEKLFF. Together with reference TRBV19 and TRBJ1-4, the CDR3 gives the full variable domain: DGGITQSPKYLFRKEGQNVTLSCEQNLNHDAMYWYRQDPGQGLRLIYYSQIVNDFQKGDIAEGYSVSREKKESFPLTVTSAQKNPTAFYLCASTGGQTNEKLFFGSGTQLSVL.

The V gene is TRBV5-3, the J gene TRBJ2-7, with D maybe TRBD2 (6 bases). TRBV5-3 carries the ORF label, with uncertain function. The V gene lost 3 bases and the J gene lost 0 bases, with 19 bases spanning the gap. This CDR3 has 17 amino acids. CDR3 DNA sequence: TGTGCCAGAAGCTCCCCAAATAGCGGCCCCCTCTCCTACGAGCAGTACTTC. Amino acids: CARSSPNSGPLSYEQYF.

This clone was seen only once. The V and J genes are TRBV5-8 and TRBJ1-1, with 7 nucleotides matching TRBD1. This CDR3 region has 14 residues. V shed 4 bases, J shed 4 bases, and the junction held 7 bases outside the gene matches. Looked up from germline, CDR1 is SGHTS and CDR2 is YDEGEE. The DNA for the CDR3 is TGTGCCAGCAGCAAATTCCAGGGGGGCACTGAAGCTTTCTTT. Protein sequence: CASSKFQGGTEAFF.

This rearrangement joins TRBV27 to TRBJ1-2; no clear D. The V end was cut by 4 bases, the J end by 5 bases, with 11 bases between. This CDR3 is 13 amino acids long. CDR1 MNHEY and CDR2 SMNVEV come from the germline V gene (reference sequence). The CDR3 DNA reads as TGTGCCAGCAGTTCGGTTTTAGGGTATGGCTACACCTTC. The encoded protein is CASSSVLGYGYTF.

This clone was seen a handful of times. The chain joins TRBV5-4 to TRBJ1-6; D is uncertain. V dropped 0 bases and J dropped 6 bases, with 7 bases sitting between them. There are 14 residues in the CDR3. The germline V gene has CDR1 SGHNT and CDR2 YYREEE (reference sequence). The CDR3 reads CASSLAWGNSPLHF. The CDR3 DNA sequence: TGTGCCAGCAGCTTGGCCTGGGGTAATTCACCCCTCCACTTT.

V gene TRBV5-1 combines with J gene TRBJ2-6, with D unresolved. The CDR3 has 14 amino acids. Germline V gives CDR1 SGHRS, CDR2 YFSETQ. V was cut by 0 bases and J by 2 bases, with 3 bases left in between. This CDR3 reads CASSLDAGANVLTF. The CDR3, as DNA: TGCGCCAGCAGCTTGGATGCTGGGGCCAACGTCCTGACTTTC. Filled out from reference TRBV5-1 and TRBJ2-6, the complete variable domain reads KAGVTQTPRYLIKTRGQQVTLSCSPISGHRSVSWYQQTPGQGLQFLFEYFSETQRNKGNFPGRFSGRQFSNSRSEMNVSTLELGDSALYLCASSLDAGANVLTFGAGSRLTVL.

The sample holds many counts of this clone. The chain uses TRBV21-1 and TRBJ2-1; the D segment call TRBD1 is taken from the table without a DNA check. TRBV21-1 is labeled a pseudogene. The CDR3 spans 15 residues. The CDR3 loop reads CASSKVVRGFIEQFF. The CDR3 DNA reads TGTGCCAGCAGCAAAGTCGTCAGGGGATTTATCGAGCAGTTCTTC.

This clone was observed a single time. The chain has TRBV9 and TRBJ2-1; maybe TRBD2 (5 bases). CDR3 size: 14 residues. Germline V CDR1 and CDR2: SGDLS, YYNGEE. V dropped 5 bases and J dropped 0 bases, with 9 bases sitting between them. The CDR3 sequence: CASSEDSSYNEQFF. In nucleotides, the CDR3 is TGTGCCAGCAGTGAGGACTCCTCCTACAATGAGCAGTTCTTC.

The chain combines TRBV20-1 with TRBJ1-5; D is undetermined. V dropped 5 bases and J dropped 7 bases, with 6 bases sitting between them. CDR3 length: 10 amino acids. Germline lookup yields CDR1 DFQATT and CDR2 SNEGSKA (reference sequence). The CDR3 sequence: CSAGIQPQHF. The CDR3 DNA follows: TGCAGTGCTGGGATCCAGCCCCAGCATTTT.

The V call is TRBV30, the J call TRBJ2-5; 13 bases are shared with TRBD2. The trim removed 5 bases at V and 2 bases at J, leaving 8 bases unmatched. The CDR3 length is 16 residues. Germline assignment: CDR1 GTSNPN and CDR2 SVGIG (reference sequence). The CDR3 region is CAWGMGLAGPQETQYF. The DNA of the CDR3 is TGTGCCTGGGGAATGGGACTAGCGGGACCACAAGAGACCCAGTACTTC.

This chain joins TRBV16 and TRBJ2-3; 9 bases match TRBD2. Germline V gene data show CDR1 as KGHSY and CDR2 as FQNENV. Unmatched junction bases numbered 8, after V lost 4 bases and J lost 6 bases. The CDR3 consists of 15 residues. The CDR3: CASSLSGRTRDTQYF. In DNA, the CDR3 is TGTGCCAGCAGCCTAAGCGGGAGGACTCGGGATACGCAGTATTTT. The full variable domain, completed using reference TRBV16 and TRBJ2-3, is GEEVAQTPKHLVRGEGQKAKLYCAPIKGHSYVFWYQQVLKNEFKFLISFQNENVFDETGMPKERFSAKCLPNSPCSLEIQATKLEDSAVYFCASSLSGRTRDTQYFGPGTRLTVL.